The 15 T cell receptor beta chains given below trace back to one sample, sequenced in a study of cytomegalovirus exposure and HLA in healthy donors. PCR involved 60 Vbeta and 13 Jbeta primers. Data came from immunoSEQ multiplex PCR; TCRdb stores just in-frame clones and leaves some out. The sample consists of roughly 100,000 clones, over 60% of them appearing once. Sequenced input: PBMCs. The receptors originated from a woman in her fifties or sixties in good health and CMV-seropositive.

The chain has TRBV18 and TRBJ1-1; D gene unclear. The CDR3 contains 16 residues. The germline V gene has CDR1 KGHSH and CDR2 LQKENI. Trimming left V 2 bases short and J 0 bases short, with 13 bases between. The CDR3 DNA sequence: TGTGCCAGCTCACCATCCAGGACTTCTATGAACACTGAAGCTTTCTTT. Protein product: CASSPSRTSMNTEAFF.

The V and J genes are TRBV6-7 and TRBJ2-1; maybe TRBD2 (5 bases). TRBV6-7 is classed as an ORF, of uncertain function. Trimming removed 7 bases at V and 9 bases at J, with 22 bases between. CDR3 length equals 15 residues. Here the CDR3 reads CASTSPSRRIIEQFF. CDR3 in DNA: TGTGCCAGCACCTCGCCTAGCCGCCGTATCATTGAGCAGTTCTTC.

CDR3 protein: CASSDRTGPNAGSYEQYF. In DNA, the CDR3 is TGTGCCAGCAGTGATCGGACAGGGCCCAACGCGGGCTCCTACGAGCAGTACTTC. J is TRBJ2-5 and V is TRBV6-1, with 8 nucleotides matching TRBD1. The J call could be wrong; TRBJ2-7 is a better fit for the DNA end. CDR1 MNHNS and CDR2 SASEGT come from the germline V gene. The CDR3 loop spans 18 amino acids.

The chain recombines TRBV19 with TRBJ1-2, with D maybe TRBD1 (6 bases). CDR1 is LNHDA, CDR2 SQIVND, per germline (reference sequence). The CDR3 consists of 15 residues. V lost 6 bases and J 4 bases, leaving 18 bases between the germline ends. CDR3 sequence: CASSTTGQLGYGYTF. The CDR3 nucleotides read TGTGCCAGTAGCACAACAGGACAGTTGGGCTATGGCTACACCTTC.

The V call is TRBV11-3, the J call TRBJ1-1; 8 bases align to TRBD1. J gave up 1 base and V 5 bases, and 3 bases lay outside the gene matches. Germline CDR1 and CDR2: SGHNT and YENEEA. There are 14 residues in the CDR3. CDR3 DNA: TGTGCCAGCAGCCCAGGGGGCCCGAACACTGAAGCTTTCTTT. Protein product: CASSPGGPNTEAFF. Using reference TRBV11-3 and TRBJ1-1 for the parts outside the CDR3, the full variable domain is EAGVVQSPRYKIIEKKQPVAFWCNPISGHNTLYWYLQNLGQGPELLIRYENEEAVDDSQLPKDRFSAERLKGVDSTLKIQPAELGDSAVYLCASSPGGPNTEAFFGQGTRLTVV.

V and J are TRBV29-1 and TRBJ1-3; D unresolved. Germline CDR1 is SQVTM and CDR2 is ANQGSEA. The CDR3 length is 11 residues. Trimming removed 5 bases from V and 4 bases from J, with 6 bases in between. CDR3 nucleotide sequence: TGCAGCGTTTCGGGGGGAAACACCATATATTTT. Translated: CSVSGGNTIYF.

The V call is TRBV18, the J call TRBJ2-2, with 9 bases fitting TRBD1. From germline, CDR1 is KGHSH and CDR2 LQKENI. V lost 3 bases to trimming and J lost 7 bases; unmatched junction nucleotides: 6. The length of the CDR3 is 15 residues. CDR3 in amino acids: CASSPLGQGNGELFF. The CDR3, as DNA: TGTGCCAGCTCACCCCTAGGACAGGGGAACGGGGAGCTGTTTTTT. The complete variable domain, with remaining parts taken from reference TRBV18 and TRBJ2-2, reads NAGVMQNPRHLVRRRGQEARLRCSPMKGHSHVYWYRQLPEEGLKFMVYLQKENIIDESGMPKERFSAEFPKEGPSILRIQQVVRGDSAAYFCASSPLGQGNGELFFGEGSRLTVL.

This clone has a handful of counts. The V call is TRBV7-9, the J call TRBJ2-5; D may be TRBD2 (5 bases). The CDR3 loop spans 17 amino acids. V was cut by 6 bases and J by 3 bases, with 23 bases left in between. Per germline, CDR1 SEHNR and CDR2 FQNEAQ (reference sequence). The CDR3, as DNA: TGTGCCAGCAGTTTCGACCCCCTTAGCGTACTAAAAGAGACCCAGTACTTC. It codes for CASSFDPLSVLKETQYF.

The J gene is TRBJ1-2, the V gene TRBV5-6; 9 nucleotides agree with TRBD1. V trimming: 4 bases; J trimming: 4 bases; junction bases outside the gene matches: 11. This CDR3 is 16 amino acids long. Per germline, CDR1 SGHDT and CDR2 YYEEEE. The CDR3, as DNA: TGTGCCAGCAGCAAGGTGGGGGACAGGGAAGCCTATGGCTACACCTTC. It is translated as CASSKVGDREAYGYTF.

This clone has more than one count but fewer than ten. The J gene is TRBJ1-5, the V gene TRBV6-1, with a tentative D call TRBD1 (6 bases). The CDR3 length is 14 residues. V was trimmed by 6 bases and J by 5 bases, leaving 14 bases between them. Germline V lookup: CDR1 MNHNS, CDR2 SASEGT. For the CDR3, the DNA is TGTGCCAGCAGCCAATGGACAGAGGATCAGCCCCAGCATTTT. This codes for CASSQWTEDQPQHF.

This chain's CDR3 is CASSSTQGHQPQHF. CDR3 bases: TGTGCCAGCAGCTCGACACAGGGCCATCAGCCCCAGCATTTT. V usage is TRBV28 and J usage is TRBJ1-5, with D possibly matching TRBD1 (6 bases). Germline CDR1 is MDHEN and CDR2 is SYDVKM. The CDR3 is made up of 14 amino acids. Trimming stripped 6 bases from V and 5 bases from J, with 14 bases between.

Written as DNA, the CDR3 is TGTGCCAGCAGCTTAGTGCCCACGGGAAAGAGTAACGTCCTGACTTTC. It specifies CASSLVPTGKSNVLTF. The V call is TRBV7-2, the J call TRBJ2-6, with D possibly being TRBD2 (5 bases). The V gene's germline CDR1 is SGHTA and CDR2 FQGNSA. This CDR3 is 16 amino acids long. V was cut by 1 base and J by 10 bases, with 17 bases left in between.

The rearrangement uses TRBV5-1 and TRBJ2-3; D gene ambiguous. The V end was cut by 1 base, the J end by 6 bases, with 6 bases between. Per the germline V gene, CDR1 is SGHRS and CDR2 is YFSETQ. CDR3 length: 12 residues. The CDR3 region is CASSLSGDTQYF. The CDR3 region has the DNA TGCGCCAGCAGCTTGTCCGGGGATACGCAGTATTTT. Full variable domain (remainder filled in from reference TRBV5-1 and TRBJ2-3): KAGVTQTPRYLIKTRGQQVTLSCSPISGHRSVSWYQQTPGQGLQFLFEYFSETQRNKGNFPGRFSGRQFSNSRSEMNVSTLELGDSALYLCASSLSGDTQYFGPGTRLTVL.

This chain uses TRBV29-1 with TRBJ1-1; D is perhaps TRBD1 (5 bases). CDR1 and CDR2 from the germline V gene are SQVTM and ANQGSEA. The CDR3 has 14 amino acids. The V end was cut by 3 bases, the J end by 0 bases, with 11 bases between. The CDR3 reads CSVDSAGLNTEAFF. The DNA of the CDR3 is TGCAGCGTTGATTCGGCAGGGTTGAACACTGAAGCTTTCTTT.

In its sample, this clone ranks as medium-sized (0.01 to 0.1%). The chain recombines TRBV4-1 with TRBJ2-7, with TRBD2 matching over 7 bases. The germline V gene encodes CDR1 MGHRA and CDR2 YSYEKL. The CDR3 has 14 amino acids. The ends lost 3 bases at V and 4 bases at J; junction bases unmatched: 6. The CDR3 nucleotides read TGCGCCAGCAGCCACCTGGGGGGGGATTACGAGCAGTACTTC. Translation: CASSHLGGDYEQYF.